This T cell receptor beta chain was identified during a study of cytomegalovirus exposure and HLA in healthy donors. On the study more broadly: A subsequent analysis stated that the 100 to 150 validation repertoires were run on the same platform as the approximately 610 first-cohort repertoires. Regarding the study as a whole: The study labeled fewer than 200 TCR beta chains cytomegalovirus-associated. First-cohort TCR clusters were later found to tend to co-occur in the roughly 110 validation repertoires.

The repertoire was sequenced with immunoSEQ multiplex PCR; TCRdb's copy has only in-frame clones and lacks some. The repertoire holds 150,000 to 200,000 clones, under 90% seen once, with 3.5% to 4.5% in the top ten. The germline V gene has CDR1 MDHEN and CDR2 SYDVKM. The J segment lost 6 bases and the V segment lost 7 bases, leaving 11 bases of the junction unmatched. This CDR3 spans 16 amino acids. This clone was seen only once. What it binds is unknown. Sequencing was done on a sample of PBMCs. The genes are TRBV28 and TRBJ2-5, with 13 bases matching TRBD2. The sequence derives from a man between 18 and 29 years old in good health and CMV-seropositive. CDR3 protein: CASTQRTSGSLQTQYF. Written as DNA, the CDR3 is TGTGCCAGCACCCAACGGACTAGCGGGAGTTTGCAGACCCAGTACTTC. Variable domain in full (rest from reference TRBV28 and TRBJ2-5): DVKVTQSSRYLVKRTGEKVFLECVQDMDHENMFWYRQDPGLGLRLIYFSYDVKMKEKGDIPEGYSVSREKKERFSLILESASTNQTSMYLCASTQRTSGSLQTQYFGPGTRLLVL.